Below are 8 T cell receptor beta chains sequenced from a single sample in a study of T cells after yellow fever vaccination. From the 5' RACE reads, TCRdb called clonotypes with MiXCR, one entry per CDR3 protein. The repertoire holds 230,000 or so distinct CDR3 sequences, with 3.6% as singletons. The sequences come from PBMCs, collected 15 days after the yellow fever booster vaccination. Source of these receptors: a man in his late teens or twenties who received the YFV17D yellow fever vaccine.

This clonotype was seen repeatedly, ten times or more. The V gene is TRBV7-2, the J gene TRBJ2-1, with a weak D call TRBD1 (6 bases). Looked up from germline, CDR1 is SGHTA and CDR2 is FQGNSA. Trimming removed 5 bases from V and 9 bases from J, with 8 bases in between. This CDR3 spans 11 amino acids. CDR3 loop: CASSGDTEQFF. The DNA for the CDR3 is TGTGCCAGCAGCGGGGACACTGAGCAGTTCTTC.

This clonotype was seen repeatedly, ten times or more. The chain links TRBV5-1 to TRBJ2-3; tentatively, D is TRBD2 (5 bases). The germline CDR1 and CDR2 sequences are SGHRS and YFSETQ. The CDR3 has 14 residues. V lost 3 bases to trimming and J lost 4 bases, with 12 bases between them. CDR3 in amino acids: CASSWGLASDTQYF. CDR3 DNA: TGCGCCAGCAGCTGGGGTCTAGCCTCAGATACGCAGTATTTT.

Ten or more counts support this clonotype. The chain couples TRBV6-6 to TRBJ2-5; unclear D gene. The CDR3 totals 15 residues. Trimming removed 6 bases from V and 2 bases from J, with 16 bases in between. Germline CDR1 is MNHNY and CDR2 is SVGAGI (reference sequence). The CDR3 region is CASSRVDPRQETQYF. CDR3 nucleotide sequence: TGTGCCAGCAGCAGAGTGGATCCCAGACAAGAGACCCAGTACTTC.

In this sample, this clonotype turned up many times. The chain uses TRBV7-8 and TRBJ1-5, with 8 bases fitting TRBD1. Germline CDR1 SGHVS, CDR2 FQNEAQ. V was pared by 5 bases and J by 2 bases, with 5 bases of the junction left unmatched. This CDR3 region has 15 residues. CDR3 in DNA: TGTGCCAGCAGCCGTGGACAGGGAGGCAATCAGCCCCAGCATTTT. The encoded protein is CASSRGQGGNQPQHF.

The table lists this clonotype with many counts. Written as DNA, the CDR3 is TGTGCCAGCAGCTTCGGGGCGGGAGAGACCCAGTACTTC. This encodes CASSFGAGETQYF. The chain has TRBV7-3 and TRBJ2-5; D possibly uses TRBD1 or TRBD2 (5 bases each). Trimming shortened V by 3 bases and J by 4 bases, and 9 bases separated the two germline ends. The CDR3 is 13 amino acids. Germline V lookup: CDR1 SGHTA, CDR2 FQGTGA.

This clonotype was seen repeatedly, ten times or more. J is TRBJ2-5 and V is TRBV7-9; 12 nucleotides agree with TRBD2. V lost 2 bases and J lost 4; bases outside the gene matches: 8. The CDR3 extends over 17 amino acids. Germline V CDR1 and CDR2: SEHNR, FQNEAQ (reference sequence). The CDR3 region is CASSLLTSGGSGETQYF. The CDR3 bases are TGTGCCAGCAGCTTACTCACTAGCGGGGGGTCTGGAGAGACCCAGTACTTC. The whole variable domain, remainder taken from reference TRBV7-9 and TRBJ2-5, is DTGVSQNPRHKITKRGQNVTFRCDPISEHNRLYWYRQTLGQGPEFLTYFQNEAQLEKSRLLSDRFSAERPKGSFSTLEIQRTEQGDSAMYLCASSLLTSGGSGETQYFGPGTRLLVL.

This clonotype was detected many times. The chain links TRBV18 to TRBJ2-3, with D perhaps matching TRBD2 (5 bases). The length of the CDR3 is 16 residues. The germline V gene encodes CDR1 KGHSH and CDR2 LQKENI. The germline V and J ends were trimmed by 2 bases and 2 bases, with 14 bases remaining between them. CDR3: CASSPSLALNTDTQYF. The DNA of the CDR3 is TGTGCCAGCTCACCAAGTCTAGCACTCAACACAGATACGCAGTATTTT.

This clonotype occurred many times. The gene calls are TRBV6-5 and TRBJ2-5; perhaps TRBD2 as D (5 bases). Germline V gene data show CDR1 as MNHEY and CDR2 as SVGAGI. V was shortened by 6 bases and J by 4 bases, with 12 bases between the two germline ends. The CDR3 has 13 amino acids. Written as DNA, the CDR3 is TGTGCCAGCAGCCCCAACCGGGGAGAGACCCAGTACTTC. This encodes CASSPNRGETQYF.